This TCR beta chain came from a study of blood T cell repertoires in COVID-19. Study context: The United States, Italy and Spain supplied acute and convalescent COVID-19 samples. From T cells, B-cell-depleted T cells, or PBMCs came the material, which was cDNA or gDNA.

This CDR3 is built from 15 residues. The trim removed 4 bases at V and 3 bases at J, leaving 6 bases unmatched. Germline CDR1 reads SGHNT; CDR2 reads YYREEE (reference sequence). This clone was detected once. Original methodology: Nucleated cell counts were estimated from reference gene primer amplification. The protocol was immunoSEQ multiplex PCR, while the TCRdb copy is restricted to in-frame clones and leaves out a portion. V and J calls and clone size follow that table, whereas D and trimming were derived from the DNA. This sample has tens of thousands of clones, with 80% to 90% found just once. The specimen sequenced was peripheral blood. The TCR originated in an elderly woman with active or convalescent COVID-19. The chain has TRBV5-4 and TRBJ2-7; 11 bases match TRBD2. The CDR3 spells CASSTGLADFYEQYF. Written as DNA, the CDR3 is TGTGCCAGCAGCACGGGACTAGCGGACTTCTACGAGCAGTACTTC.